Each of the 22 T cell receptor beta chains below was sequenced from the same sample in a study of early T cells in non-severe SARS-CoV-2 infection. TCRdb reanalysed the 5' RACE reads using MiXCR and keeps one entry per CDR3 protein. The data hold 55,000 to 75,000 distinct CDR3 sequences, with roughly 11% observed a single time. Material: whole blood. The source is an adult who was a healthcare worker with PCR-confirmed SARS-CoV-2 infection or an uninfected control (not recorded which).

In this sample, this clonotype turned up many times. The gene calls are TRBV20-1 and TRBJ2-1, with D perhaps given as TRBD1 or TRBD2 (5 bases each). V was clipped by 0 bases and J by 0 bases, with 18 bases between them. The germline CDR1 and CDR2 sequences are DFQATT and SNEGSKA (reference sequence). The CDR3 has 18 residues. The CDR3 is CSARERGEPIPSYNEQFF. DNA for the CDR3: TGCAGTGCTAGAGAGAGAGGGGAACCTATCCCCTCCTACAATGAGCAGTTCTTC.

This clonotype has ten or more counts. V is TRBV10-3 and J is TRBJ1-2; 7 bases align to TRBD1. With V trimmed by 4 bases and J by 1 base, 6 bases remained unmatched. The germline CDR1 and CDR2 sequences are ENHRY and SYGVKD. CDR3 length equals 15 residues. The CDR3 protein is CAISGGDRLNYGYTF. The CDR3 DNA is TGTGCCATCAGTGGGGGGGACAGACTTAACTATGGCTACACCTTC.

CDR3 bases: TGCGCCAGCAGCCGAACCTATTCTAGCGGAAGGTACAATGAGCAGTTCTTC. The encoded protein is CASSRTYSSGRYNEQFF. The V gene is TRBV4-3, the J gene TRBJ2-1; TRBD2 matches 7 bases. V lost 4 bases to trimming and J lost 4 bases; unmatched junction nucleotides: 13. Germline assignment: CDR1 LGHNA and CDR2 YSLEER. The CDR3 contains 17 residues.

The V and J genes are TRBV7-9 and TRBJ2-2; weak D call: TRBD2 (5 bases). CDR3 length: 14 amino acids. Deletions cut 8 bases from V and 3 bases from J, with 13 bases between. The germline gives CDR1 SEHNR, CDR2 FQNEAQ (reference sequence). The CDR3 DNA reads TGTGCCAGCCCCAAGGACTTCTACACCGGGGAGCTGTTTTTT. Encoded protein: CASPKDFYTGELFF.

This rearrangement joins TRBV6-5 to TRBJ2-1; D unresolved. CDR1 is MNHEY, CDR2 SVGAGI, per germline. The CDR3 has 11 amino acids. V lost 7 bases, J lost 6 bases, and 7 bases lay in between. The CDR3 DNA is TGTGCCAGCACTGGGCCCAATGAGCAGTTCTTC. Translating gives CASTGPNEQFF.

The table lists this clonotype with a few counts. The V and J genes are TRBV20-1 and TRBJ2-1, with 7 bases matching TRBD2. CDR3 length equals 16 residues. Germline loops: CDR1 DFQATT, CDR2 SNEGSKA (reference sequence). V shed 8 bases, J shed 7 bases, and the junction held 20 bases outside the gene matches. The CDR3 sequence: CSPWTPGTNVRNEQFF. CDR3 DNA sequence: TGCAGTCCCTGGACGCCCGGGACTAACGTGAGGAATGAGCAGTTCTTC.

The table lists this clonotype with many counts. The rearrangement joins TRBV20-1 to TRBJ2-1; D is perhaps TRBD2 (5 bases). V was cut by 3 bases and J by 3 bases, with 9 bases left in between. Germline-derived CDR1 and CDR2 are DFQATT and SNEGSKA (reference sequence). The CDR3 runs to 13 residues. The CDR3 DNA reads TGCAGTGCTAGCACCGACTACTACAATGAGCAGTTCTTC. It codes for CSASTDYYNEQFF.

This clonotype was counted only a few times. The CDR3 region is CASNSGGRTYNEQFF. As DNA, the CDR3 is TGTGCCAGCAATTCTGGAGGGAGAACCTACAATGAGCAGTTCTTC. The chain couples TRBV27 to TRBJ2-1; D possibly corresponds to TRBD2 (6 bases). The germline gives CDR1 MNHEY, CDR2 SMNVEV (reference sequence). V was shortened by 7 bases and J by 2 bases, with 15 bases between the two germline ends. CDR3 size: 15 residues.

Many counts were recorded for this clonotype. The rearrangement joins TRBV27 to TRBJ2-5; D gene uncertain. The CDR3 has 15 amino acids. Germline V gene data show CDR1 as MNHEY and CDR2 as SMNVEV (reference sequence). Trimming removed 6 bases from V and 4 bases from J, with 18 bases in between. The CDR3 spells CASRGLSGARETQYF. The CDR3 nucleotides read TGTGCCAGCAGGGGCCTTAGTGGAGCGCGAGAGACCCAGTACTTC.

The chain has TRBV4-1 and TRBJ1-5, with no clear D. This CDR3 spans 13 amino acids. Between the trimmed V and J ends, which lost 0 bases and 5 bases, there was a span of 5 bases. Germline assignment: CDR1 MGHRA and CDR2 YSYEKL. The CDR3, as DNA: TGCGCCAGCAGCCAAGATACTGATCAGCCCCAGCATTTT. It codes for CASSQDTDQPQHF.

Notes on this clonotype: The junction departs from the called germline gene at one end, perhaps through a read error. This chain connects TRBV7-2 to TRBJ2-7; 13 bases line up with TRBD2. From germline, CDR1 is SGHTA and CDR2 FQGNSA. The CDR3 covers 14 residues. CDR3 sequence reads: CASSLEGLAGAIHF. CDR3 DNA sequence: TGTGCCAGCAGCCTGGAAGGACTAGCGGGAGCAATCCACTTC.

This chain links TRBV20-1 with TRBJ1-1; TRBD1 matches 9 bases. Unmatched junction bases numbered 9, after V lost 6 bases and J lost 7 bases. Germline loops: CDR1 DFQATT, CDR2 SNEGSKA (reference sequence). This CDR3 is 13 amino acids long. The CDR3 nucleotides read TGCAGTGCCATTAACAGGGGGCAGGGTGAAGCTTTCTTT. It specifies CSAINRGQGEAFF.

The rearrangement joins TRBV12-3 or TRBV12-4 to TRBJ2-7; D not resolved. The CDR3 runs 13 residues. Trimming left V 1 base short and J 2 bases short, with 6 bases between. This CDR3 is CASSLGQPYEQYF. For the CDR3, the DNA is TGTGCCAGCAGTTTAGGGCAGCCCTACGAGCAGTACTTC.

The chain employs TRBV2 and TRBJ1-4; D is possibly TRBD1 (5 bases). The germline V and J ends were trimmed by 6 bases and 6 bases, with 11 bases remaining between them. The CDR3 is made up of 13 amino acids. Germline assignment: CDR1 SNHLY and CDR2 FYNNEI. In DNA, the CDR3 is TGTGCCAGCAGAGGACACCAGGATGAAAAACTGTTTTTT. Residues: CASRGHQDEKLFF.

This clonotype was detected many times. The chain links TRBV28 to TRBJ2-2; D is ambiguous. The CDR3 sequence is 14 residues long. With 4 bases removed from V and 3 bases from J, the gap between germline ends came to 9 bases. The V gene's germline CDR1 is MDHEN and CDR2 SYDVKM. CDR3 coding DNA: TGTGCCAGCAGTTCCTTCCAGGACACCGGGGAGCTGTTTTTT. Its translation is CASSSFQDTGELFF.

This clonotype was picked up a small number of times. The V and J genes are TRBV4-3 and TRBJ2-7; tentative D call: TRBD2 (6 bases). Germline values: CDR1 LGHNA, CDR2 YSLEER. The CDR3 loop spans 13 amino acids. V lost 1 base and J lost 4, with 8 bases in between. Here the CDR3 DNA reads TGCGCCAGCAGCCAAGTAGGAGGGTACGAGCAGTACTTC. It codes for CASSQVGGYEQYF.

V is TRBV29-1 and J is TRBJ2-7; TRBD1 might be the D (6 bases). CDR1 and CDR2 from the germline V gene are SQVTM and ANQGSEA. The CDR3 totals 14 residues. Deletions cut 7 bases from V and 1 base from J, with 17 bases between. This CDR3 reads CSARNTGQSYEQYF. The DNA for the CDR3 is TGCAGCGCCCGTAATACAGGGCAATCCTACGAGCAGTACTTC.

This clonotype was observed many times. The chain employs TRBV7-3 and TRBJ1-4; D is perhaps TRBD1 (5 bases). CDR1 is SGHTA, CDR2 FQGTGA, per germline. Trimming removed 5 bases at V and 3 bases at J, with 10 bases between. CDR3 length: 14 amino acids. CDR3 coding DNA: TGTGCCAGCAGCAGCAGGGAATCTAATGAAAAACTGTTTTTT. Protein product: CASSSRESNEKLFF.

This chain links TRBV5-6 with TRBJ2-1, with D perhaps matching TRBD1 (6 bases). This CDR3 has 12 amino acids. Germline V gene data show CDR1 as SGHDT and CDR2 as YYEEEE. V was clipped by 3 bases and J by 12 bases, with 13 bases between them. CDR3 in DNA: TGTGCCAGCAGCTCACAGGGTTTCGGGCAGTTCTTC. This translates into CASSSQGFGQFF.

This clonotype was observed a handful of times. This chain uses TRBV5-1 with TRBJ2-3; D remains ambiguous. The CDR3 is 14 residues long. Germline values: CDR1 SGHRS, CDR2 YFSETQ. V lost 0 bases and J 2 bases, leaving 7 bases between the germline ends. The CDR3, as DNA: TGCGCCAGCAGCTTGGAGGCGGTCACAGATACGCAGTATTTT. Translated, it gives CASSLEAVTDTQYF.

This clonotype was observed many times. The CDR3 DNA reads TGTGCCAGCAGTCCCCCCGGGGGAGGCACCTACGAGCAGTACTTC. Its translation: CASSPPGGGTYEQYF. This chain links TRBV28 with TRBJ2-7, with D possibly being TRBD2 (6 bases). Germline V lookup: CDR1 MDHEN, CDR2 SYDVKM. CDR3 length: 15 amino acids. Trimming left V 5 bases short and J 2 bases short, with 16 bases between.

This clonotype has a count of ten or more. The rearrangement joins TRBV7-9 to TRBJ2-3; D possibly corresponds to TRBD1 (6 bases). V was shortened by 6 bases and J by 4 bases, with 17 bases between the two germline ends. The CDR3 spans 15 residues. Germline CDR1 and CDR2: SEHNR and FQNEAQ (reference sequence). CDR3 region: CASSPQGRRADTQYF. CDR3 coding DNA: TGTGCCAGCAGTCCACAGGGCCGACGGGCAGATACGCAGTATTTT.